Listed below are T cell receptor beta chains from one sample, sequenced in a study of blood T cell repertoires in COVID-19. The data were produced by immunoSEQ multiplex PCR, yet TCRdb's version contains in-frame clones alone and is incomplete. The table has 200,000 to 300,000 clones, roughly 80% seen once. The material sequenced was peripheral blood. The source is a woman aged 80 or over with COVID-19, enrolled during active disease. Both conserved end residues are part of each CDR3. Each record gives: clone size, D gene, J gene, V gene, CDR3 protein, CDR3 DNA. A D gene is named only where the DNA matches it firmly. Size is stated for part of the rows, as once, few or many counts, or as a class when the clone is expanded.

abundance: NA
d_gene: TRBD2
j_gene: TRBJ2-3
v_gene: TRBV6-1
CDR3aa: CASSEAAGGPDTQYF
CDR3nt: TGTGCCAGCAGTGAAGCGGCGGGGGGGCCTGATACGCAGTATTTT

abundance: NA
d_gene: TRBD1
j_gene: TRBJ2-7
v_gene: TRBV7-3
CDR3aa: CASSSTGQGSEQYF
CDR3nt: TGTGCCAGCAGCTCGACGGGACAGGGGAGCGAGCAGTACTTC

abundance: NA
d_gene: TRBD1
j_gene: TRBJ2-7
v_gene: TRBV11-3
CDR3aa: CASSLDRTGDEQYF
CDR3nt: TGTGCCAGCAGCTTAGACCGGACAGGGGATGAGCAGTACTTC

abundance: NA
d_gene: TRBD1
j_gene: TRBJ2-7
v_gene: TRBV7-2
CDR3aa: CASSLTGTETYEQYF
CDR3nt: TGTGCCAGCAGCCTCACCGGGACAGAGACCTACGAGCAGTACTTC

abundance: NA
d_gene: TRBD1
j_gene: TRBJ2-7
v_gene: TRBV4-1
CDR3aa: CASSQEQSSTGVTYEQYF
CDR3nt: TGCGCCAGCAGCCAAGAACAGTCGAGTACAGGGGTTACCTACGAGCAGTACTTC

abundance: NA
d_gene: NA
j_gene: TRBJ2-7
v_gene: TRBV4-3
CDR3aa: CASSQGNPGNYEQYF
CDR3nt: TGCGCCAGCAGCCAAGGAAATCCAGGGAACTACGAGCAGTACTTC

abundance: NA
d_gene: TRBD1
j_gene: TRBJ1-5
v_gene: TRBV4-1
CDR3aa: CASSSSGTGNQPQHF
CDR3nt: TGCGCCAGCAGCTCCTCCGGGACAGGGAATCAGCCCCAGCATTTT

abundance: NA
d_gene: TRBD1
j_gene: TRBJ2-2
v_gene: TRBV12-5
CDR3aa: CASAPTGFNTGELFF
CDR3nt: TGTGCTAGTGCCCCGACAGGGTTTAACACCGGGGAGCTGTTTTTT

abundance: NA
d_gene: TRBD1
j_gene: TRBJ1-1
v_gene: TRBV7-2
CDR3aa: CASSSQGADTEAFF
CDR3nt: TGTGCCAGCAGCTCCCAGGGGGCTGACACTGAAGCTTTCTTT

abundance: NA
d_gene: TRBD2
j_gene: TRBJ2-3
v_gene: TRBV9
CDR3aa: CASSATSLLPTDTQYF
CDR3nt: TGTGCCAGCAGCGCGACTAGCCTCCTCCCCACAGATACGCAGTATTTT

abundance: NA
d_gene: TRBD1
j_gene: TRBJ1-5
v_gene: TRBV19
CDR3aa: CASNSRGQGAINNQPQHF
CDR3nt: TGTGCCAGTAATAGCAGGGGACAGGGGGCGATAAACAATCAGCCCCAGCATTTT

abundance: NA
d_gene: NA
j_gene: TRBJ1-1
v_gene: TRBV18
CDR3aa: CASSPERKRGTEAFF
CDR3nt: TGTGCCAGCTCACCAGAAAGAAAAAGAGGCACTGAAGCTTTCTTT

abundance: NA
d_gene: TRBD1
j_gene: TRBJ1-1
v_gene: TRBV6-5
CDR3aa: CASSDSWTGDTEAFF
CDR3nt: TGTGCCAGCAGTGACTCTTGGACAGGGGACACTGAAGCTTTCTTT

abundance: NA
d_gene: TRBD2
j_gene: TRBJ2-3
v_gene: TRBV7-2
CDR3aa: CASSSLGKAGSTDTQYF
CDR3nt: TGTGCCAGCAGCTCCCTGGGGAAAGCGGGGAGCACAGATACGCAGTATTTT

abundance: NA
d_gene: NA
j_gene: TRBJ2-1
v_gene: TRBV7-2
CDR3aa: CASSPMNEQFF
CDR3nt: TGTGCCAGCAGCCCCATGAATGAGCAGTTCTTC

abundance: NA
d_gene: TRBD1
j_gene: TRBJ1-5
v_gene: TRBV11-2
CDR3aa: CASSATPGQYQPQHF
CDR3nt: TGTGCCAGCAGCGCCACCCCGGGACAGTATCAGCCCCAGCATTTT

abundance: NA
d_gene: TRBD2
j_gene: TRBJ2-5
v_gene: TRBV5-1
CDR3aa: CASSFGTSGETQYF
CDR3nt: TGCGCCAGCAGCTTCGGGACTAGTGGTGAGACCCAGTACTTC

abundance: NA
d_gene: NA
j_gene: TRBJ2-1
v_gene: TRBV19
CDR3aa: CASSIDGVGEQFF
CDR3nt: TGTGCCAGTAGTATAGACGGGGTGGGTGAGCAGTTCTTC

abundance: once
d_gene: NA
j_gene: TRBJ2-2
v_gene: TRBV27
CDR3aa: CASSLAAASNTGELFF
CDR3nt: TGTGCCAGCAGTCTGGCGGCCGCCTCGAACACCGGGGAGCTGTTTTTT

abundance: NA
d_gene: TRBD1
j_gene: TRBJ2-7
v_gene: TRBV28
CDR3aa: CASSGTGGFYEQYF
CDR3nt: TGTGCCAGTTCCGGGACAGGGGGATTTTACGAGCAGTACTTC

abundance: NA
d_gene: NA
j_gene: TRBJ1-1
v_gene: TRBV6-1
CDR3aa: CASSDRQSNTEAFF
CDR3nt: TGTGCCAGCAGTGATAGACAGTCGAACACTGAAGCTTTCTTT

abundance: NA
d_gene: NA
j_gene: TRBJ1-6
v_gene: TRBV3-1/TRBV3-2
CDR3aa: CASSQEEKAGLGSPLHF
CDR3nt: TGTGCCAGCAGCCAAGAAGAGAAAGCAGGGCTGGGTTCACCCCTCCACTTT

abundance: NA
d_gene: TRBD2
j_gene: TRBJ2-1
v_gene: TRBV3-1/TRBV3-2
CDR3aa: CASSPLGSGGREFF
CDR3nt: TGTGCCAGCAGCCCCCTGGGGAGCGGGGGCCGGGAGTTCTTC

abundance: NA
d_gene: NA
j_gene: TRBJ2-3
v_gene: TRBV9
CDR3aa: CASSKSPGVTDTQYF
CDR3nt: TGTGCCAGCAGCAAGTCCCCGGGGGTCACAGATACGCAGTATTTT

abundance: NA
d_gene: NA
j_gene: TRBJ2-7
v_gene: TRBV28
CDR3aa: CASSRAGNVYEQYF
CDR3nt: TGTGCCAGCAGTCGGGCGGGAAATGTTTACGAGCAGTACTTC

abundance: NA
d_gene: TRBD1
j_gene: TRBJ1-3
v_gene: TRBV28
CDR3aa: CASRLTGSGNTIYF
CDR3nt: TGTGCCAGCAGGTTGACAGGGAGTGGAAACACCATATATTTT

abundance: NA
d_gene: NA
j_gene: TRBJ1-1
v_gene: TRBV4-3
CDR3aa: CASSLRVTNTEAFF
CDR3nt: TGCGCCAGCAGCCTCAGGGTGACGAACACTGAAGCTTTCTTT

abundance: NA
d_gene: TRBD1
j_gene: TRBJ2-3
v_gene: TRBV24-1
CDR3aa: CATSHPGTGGTDTQYF
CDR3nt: TGTGCCACCTCGCACCCCGGGACAGGGGGGACAGATACGCAGTATTTT

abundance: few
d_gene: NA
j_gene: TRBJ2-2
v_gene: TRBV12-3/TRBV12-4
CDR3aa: CASTRKGTGELFF
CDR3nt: TGTGCCAGCACCCGAAAGGGGACCGGGGAGCTGTTTTTT

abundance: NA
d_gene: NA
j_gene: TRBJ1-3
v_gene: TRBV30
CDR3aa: CAWSVQLPGNSGNTIYF
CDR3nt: TGTGCCTGGAGTGTACAGTTGCCAGGGAACTCTGGAAACACCATATATTTT

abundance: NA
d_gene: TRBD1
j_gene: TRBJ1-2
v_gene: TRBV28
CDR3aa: CASSLGDRTNYGYTF
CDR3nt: TGTGCCAGCAGCCTGGGGGACAGGACCAACTATGGCTACACCTTC

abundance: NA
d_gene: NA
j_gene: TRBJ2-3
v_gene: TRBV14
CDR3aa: CASSPGGDTQYF
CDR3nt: TGTGCCAGCAGTCCCGGGGGAGATACGCAGTATTTT

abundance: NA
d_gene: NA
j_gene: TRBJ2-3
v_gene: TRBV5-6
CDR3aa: CASIRGDRRADTQYF
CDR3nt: TGTGCCAGCATTCGGGGTGATCGGCGGGCAGATACGCAGTATTTT